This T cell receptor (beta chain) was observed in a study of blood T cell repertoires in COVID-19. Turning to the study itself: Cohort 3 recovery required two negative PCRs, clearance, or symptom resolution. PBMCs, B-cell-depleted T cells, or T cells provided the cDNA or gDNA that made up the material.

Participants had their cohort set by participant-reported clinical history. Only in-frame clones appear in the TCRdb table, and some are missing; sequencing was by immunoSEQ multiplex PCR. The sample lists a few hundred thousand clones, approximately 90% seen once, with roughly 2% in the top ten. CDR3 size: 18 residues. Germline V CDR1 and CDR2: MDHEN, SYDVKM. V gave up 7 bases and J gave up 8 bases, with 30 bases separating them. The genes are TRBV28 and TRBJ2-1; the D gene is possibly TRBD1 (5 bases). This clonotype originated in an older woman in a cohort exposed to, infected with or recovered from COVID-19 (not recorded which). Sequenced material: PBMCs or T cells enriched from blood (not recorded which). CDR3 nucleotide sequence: TGTGCCAGCAACGGCCCGAGAATCAGGGTAGGGATCGACGATGAGCAGTTCTTC. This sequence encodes CASNGPRIRVGIDDEQFF. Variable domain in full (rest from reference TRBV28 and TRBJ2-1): DVKVTQSSRYLVKRTGEKVFLECVQDMDHENMFWYRQDPGLGLRLIYFSYDVKMKEKGDIPEGYSVSREKKERFSLILESASTNQTSMYLCASNGPRIRVGIDDEQFFGPGTRLTVL.